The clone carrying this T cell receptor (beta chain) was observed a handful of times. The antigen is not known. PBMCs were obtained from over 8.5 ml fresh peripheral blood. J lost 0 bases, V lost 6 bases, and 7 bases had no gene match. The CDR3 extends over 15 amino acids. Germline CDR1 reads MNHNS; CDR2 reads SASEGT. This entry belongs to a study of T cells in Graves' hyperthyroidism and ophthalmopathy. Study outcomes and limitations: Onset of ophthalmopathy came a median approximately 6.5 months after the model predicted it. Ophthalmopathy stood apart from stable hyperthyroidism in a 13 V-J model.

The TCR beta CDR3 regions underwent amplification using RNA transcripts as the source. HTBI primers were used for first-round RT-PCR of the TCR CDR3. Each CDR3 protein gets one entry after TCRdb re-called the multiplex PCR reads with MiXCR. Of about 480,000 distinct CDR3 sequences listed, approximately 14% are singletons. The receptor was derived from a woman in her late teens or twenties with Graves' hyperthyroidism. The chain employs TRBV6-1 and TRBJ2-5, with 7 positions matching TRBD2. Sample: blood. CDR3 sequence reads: CASSRATSDQETQYF. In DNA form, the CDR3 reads TGTGCCAGCAGCCGCGCCACTAGCGACCAAGAGACCCAGTACTTC.